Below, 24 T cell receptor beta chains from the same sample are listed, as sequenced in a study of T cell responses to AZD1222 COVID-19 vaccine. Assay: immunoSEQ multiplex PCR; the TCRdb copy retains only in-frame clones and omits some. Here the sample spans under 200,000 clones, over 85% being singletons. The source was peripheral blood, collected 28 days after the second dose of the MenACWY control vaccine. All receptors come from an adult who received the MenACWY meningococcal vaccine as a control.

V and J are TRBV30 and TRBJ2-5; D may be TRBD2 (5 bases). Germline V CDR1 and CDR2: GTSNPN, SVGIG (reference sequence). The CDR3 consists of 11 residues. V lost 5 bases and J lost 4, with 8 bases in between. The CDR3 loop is CAWGSGETQYF. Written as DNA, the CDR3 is TGTGCCTGGGGGAGCGGAGAGACCCAGTACTTC.

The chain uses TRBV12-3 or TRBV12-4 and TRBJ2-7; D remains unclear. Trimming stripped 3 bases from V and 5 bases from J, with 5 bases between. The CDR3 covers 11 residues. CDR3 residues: CASSFTDEQYF. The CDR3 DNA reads TGTGCCAGCAGTTTCACCGACGAGCAGTACTTC.

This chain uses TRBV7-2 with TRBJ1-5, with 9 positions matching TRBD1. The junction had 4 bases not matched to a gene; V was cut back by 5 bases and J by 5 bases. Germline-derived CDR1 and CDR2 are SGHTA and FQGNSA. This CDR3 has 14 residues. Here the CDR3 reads CASSLRQGDQPQHF. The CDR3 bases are TGTGCCAGCAGCCTTCGACAGGGGGATCAGCCCCAGCATTTT.

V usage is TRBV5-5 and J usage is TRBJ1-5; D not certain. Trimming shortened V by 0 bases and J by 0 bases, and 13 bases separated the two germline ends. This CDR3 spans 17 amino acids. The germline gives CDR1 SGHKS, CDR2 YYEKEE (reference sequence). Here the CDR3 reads CASSLELRVYSNQPQHF. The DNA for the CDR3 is TGTGCCAGCAGCTTGGAGCTGAGGGTTTATAGCAATCAGCCCCAGCATTTT.

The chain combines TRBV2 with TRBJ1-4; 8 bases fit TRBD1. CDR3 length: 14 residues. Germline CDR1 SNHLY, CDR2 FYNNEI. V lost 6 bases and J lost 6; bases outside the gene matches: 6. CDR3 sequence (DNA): TGTGCCAGCAGGGTACAGGGGGGAGATGAAAAACTGTTTTTT. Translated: CASRVQGGDEKLFF.

This CDR3 reads CASSSRLAGGYNEQFF. CDR3 in DNA: TGTGCCAGCAGCTCGCGTCTAGCGGGAGGTTACAATGAGCAGTTCTTC. This rearrangement joins TRBV13 to TRBJ2-1; 11 nucleotides agree with TRBD2. This CDR3 contains 16 residues. V shed 4 bases, J shed 4 bases, and the junction held 6 bases outside the gene matches. Germline loops: CDR1 PRHDT, CDR2 FYEKMQ (reference sequence). Full variable domain (outside the CDR3, taken from reference TRBV13 and TRBJ2-1): AAGVIQSPRHLIKEKRETATLKCYPIPRHDTVYWYQQGPGQDPQFLISFYEKMQSDKGSIPDRFSAQQFSDYHSELNMSSLELGDSALYFCASSSRLAGGYNEQFFGPGTRLTVL.

The CDR3 reads CASSEGPGGQYEQYF. In DNA, the CDR3 is TGTGCCAGCAGTGAAGGCCCTGGGGGGCAGTACGAGCAGTACTTC. The chain joins TRBV6-1 to TRBJ2-7; tentatively, D is TRBD1 or TRBD2 (6 bases each). The CDR3 consists of 15 residues. CDR1 MNHNS and CDR2 SASEGT come from the germline V gene. Deletions cut 1 base from V and 4 bases from J, with 14 bases between.

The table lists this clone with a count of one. In DNA, the CDR3 is TGTGCCAGCAGTTTCCGCCGGGACCTAGGGGAAAAACTGTTTTTT. It encodes CASSFRRDLGEKLFF. The rearrangement joins TRBV27 to TRBJ1-4; D might be TRBD1 (5 bases). CDR3 length: 15 residues. CDR1 MNHEY and CDR2 SMNVEV come from the germline V gene (reference sequence). V was clipped by 3 bases and J by 8 bases, with 16 bases between them.

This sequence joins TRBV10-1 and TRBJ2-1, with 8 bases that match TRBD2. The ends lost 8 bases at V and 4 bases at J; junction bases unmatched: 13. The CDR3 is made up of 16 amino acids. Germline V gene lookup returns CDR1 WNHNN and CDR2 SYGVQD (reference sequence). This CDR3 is CASPKSGTSFYNEQFF. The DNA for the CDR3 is TGCGCCAGCCCTAAGAGCGGGACTAGTTTTTACAATGAGCAGTTCTTC.

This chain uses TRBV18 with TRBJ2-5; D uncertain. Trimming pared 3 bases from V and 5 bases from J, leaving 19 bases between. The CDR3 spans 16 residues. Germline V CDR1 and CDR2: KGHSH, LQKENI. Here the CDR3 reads CASSPVSGVKWETQYF. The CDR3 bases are TGTGCCAGCTCACCGGTCTCCGGTGTGAAATGGGAGACCCAGTACTTC.

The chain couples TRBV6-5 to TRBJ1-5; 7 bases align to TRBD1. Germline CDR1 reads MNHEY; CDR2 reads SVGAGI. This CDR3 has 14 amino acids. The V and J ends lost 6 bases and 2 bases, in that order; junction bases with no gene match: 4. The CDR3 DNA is TGTGCCAGCAGCGCAGGGGGTGGCAATCAGCCCCAGCATTTT. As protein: CASSAGGGNQPQHF.

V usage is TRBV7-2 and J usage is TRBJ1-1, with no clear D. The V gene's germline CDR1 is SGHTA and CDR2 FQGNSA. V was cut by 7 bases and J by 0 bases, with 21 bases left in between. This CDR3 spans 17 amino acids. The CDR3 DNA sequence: TGTGCCAGCACCCTCCCCGGCAGGCCTGGTCTGAACACTGAAGCTTTCTTT. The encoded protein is CASTLPGRPGLNTEAFF. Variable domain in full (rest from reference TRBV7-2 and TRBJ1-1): GAGVSQSPSNKVTEKGKDVELRCDPISGHTALYWYRQSLGQGLEFLIYFQGNSAPDKSGLPSDRFSAERTGGSVSTLTIQRTQQEDSAVYLCASTLPGRPGLNTEAFFGQGTRLTVV.

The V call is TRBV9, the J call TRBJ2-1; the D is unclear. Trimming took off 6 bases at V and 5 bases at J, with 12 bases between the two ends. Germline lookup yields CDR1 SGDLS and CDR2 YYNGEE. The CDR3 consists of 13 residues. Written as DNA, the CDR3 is TGTGCCAGCACCAGCTTCCCGAACAATGAGCAGTTCTTC. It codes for CASTSFPNNEQFF.

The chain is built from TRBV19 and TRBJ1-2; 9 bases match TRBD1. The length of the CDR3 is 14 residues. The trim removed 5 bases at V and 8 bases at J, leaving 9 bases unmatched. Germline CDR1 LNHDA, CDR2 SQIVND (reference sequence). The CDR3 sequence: CASSPRTGEMGYTF. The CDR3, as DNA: TGTGCCAGTAGTCCAAGGACAGGGGAGATGGGCTACACCTTC.

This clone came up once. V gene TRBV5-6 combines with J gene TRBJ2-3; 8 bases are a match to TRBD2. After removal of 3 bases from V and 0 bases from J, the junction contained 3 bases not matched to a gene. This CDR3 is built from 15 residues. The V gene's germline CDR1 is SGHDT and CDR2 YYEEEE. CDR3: CASSWVAGSTDTQYF. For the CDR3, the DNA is TGTGCCAGCAGCTGGGTAGCGGGAAGCACAGATACGCAGTATTTT.

Here the CDR3 reads CASSLAGTLEQYF. The CDR3 DNA is TGTGCCAGCAGCTTAGCGGGGACCCTCGAGCAGTACTTC. The rearrangement uses TRBV7-9 and TRBJ2-7; the D gene could be TRBD1 or TRBD2 (5 bases each). Trimming pared 0 bases from V and 6 bases from J, leaving 9 bases between. CDR3 length: 13 amino acids. In germline, CDR1 is SEHNR, CDR2 FQNEAQ (reference sequence). The full variable domain, with the rest looked up from reference TRBV7-9 and TRBJ2-7, is DTGVSQNPRHKITKRGQNVTFRCDPISEHNRLYWYRQTLGQGPEFLTYFQNEAQLEKSRLLSDRFSAERPKGSFSTLEIQRTEQGDSAMYLCASSLAGTLEQYFGPGTRLTVT.

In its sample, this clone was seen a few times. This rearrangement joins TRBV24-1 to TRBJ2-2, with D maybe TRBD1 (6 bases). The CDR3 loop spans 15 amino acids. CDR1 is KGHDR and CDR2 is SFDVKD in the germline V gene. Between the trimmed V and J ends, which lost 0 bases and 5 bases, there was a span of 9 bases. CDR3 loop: CATSDLGQGTGELFF. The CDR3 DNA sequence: TGTGCCACCAGTGATTTGGGGCAGGGGACCGGGGAGCTGTTTTTT.

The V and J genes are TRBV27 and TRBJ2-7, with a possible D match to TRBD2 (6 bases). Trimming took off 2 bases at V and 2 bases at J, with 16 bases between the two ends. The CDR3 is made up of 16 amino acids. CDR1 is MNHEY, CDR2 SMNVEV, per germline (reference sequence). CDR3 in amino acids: CASSLTISGATYEQYF. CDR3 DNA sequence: TGTGCCAGCAGTTTAACCATTAGCGGAGCGACCTACGAGCAGTACTTC.

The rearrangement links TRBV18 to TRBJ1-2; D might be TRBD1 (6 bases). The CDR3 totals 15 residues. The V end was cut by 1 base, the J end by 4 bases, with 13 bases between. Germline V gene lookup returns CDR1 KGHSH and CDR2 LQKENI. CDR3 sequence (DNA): TGTGCCAGCTCACCACATCAGGGGACGGCCTATGGCTACACCTTC. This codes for CASSPHQGTAYGYTF.

This chain's CDR3 is CASSLGLAGAYEQYF. The CDR3 DNA reads as TGTGCCAGCAGTTTAGGACTAGCGGGGGCGTACGAGCAGTACTTC. This chain connects TRBV27 to TRBJ2-7; 13 bases match TRBD2. The CDR3 is 15 amino acids. Germline trimming cut 2 bases from V and 4 bases from J; bases unmatched to any gene: 2. Germline V gives CDR1 MNHEY, CDR2 SMNVEV (reference sequence).

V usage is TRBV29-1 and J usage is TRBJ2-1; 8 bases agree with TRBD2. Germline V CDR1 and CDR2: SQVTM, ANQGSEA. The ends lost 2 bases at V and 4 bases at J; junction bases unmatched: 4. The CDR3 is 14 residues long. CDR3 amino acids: CSVEKREKYNEQFF. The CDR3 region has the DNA TGCAGCGTTGAAAAGCGGGAGAAGTACAATGAGCAGTTCTTC.

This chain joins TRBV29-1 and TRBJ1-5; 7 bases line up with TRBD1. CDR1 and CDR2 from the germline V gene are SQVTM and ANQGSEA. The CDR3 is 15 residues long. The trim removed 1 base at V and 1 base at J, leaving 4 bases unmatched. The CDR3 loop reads CSVEVTGESNQPQHF. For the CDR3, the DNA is TGCAGCGTTGAAGTCACAGGGGAGAGCAATCAGCCCCAGCATTTT.

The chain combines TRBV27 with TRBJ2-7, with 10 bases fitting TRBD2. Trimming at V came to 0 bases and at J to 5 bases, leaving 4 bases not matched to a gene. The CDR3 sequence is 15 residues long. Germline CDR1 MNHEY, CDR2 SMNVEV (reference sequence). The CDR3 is CASSLSSGRGDEQYF. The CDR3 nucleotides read TGTGCCAGCAGTTTATCGAGCGGGAGGGGCGACGAGCAGTACTTC.

CDR3 protein: CASSPGGSGSPYNEQFF. CDR3 in DNA: TGCGCCAGCAGCCCCGGGGGTAGCGGGAGTCCCTACAATGAGCAGTTCTTC. V is TRBV5-1 and J is TRBJ2-1; 9 nucleotides align to TRBD2. J gave up 2 bases and V 4 bases, and 10 bases lay outside the gene matches. Germline CDR1 is SGHRS and CDR2 is YFSETQ. CDR3 length: 17 amino acids.